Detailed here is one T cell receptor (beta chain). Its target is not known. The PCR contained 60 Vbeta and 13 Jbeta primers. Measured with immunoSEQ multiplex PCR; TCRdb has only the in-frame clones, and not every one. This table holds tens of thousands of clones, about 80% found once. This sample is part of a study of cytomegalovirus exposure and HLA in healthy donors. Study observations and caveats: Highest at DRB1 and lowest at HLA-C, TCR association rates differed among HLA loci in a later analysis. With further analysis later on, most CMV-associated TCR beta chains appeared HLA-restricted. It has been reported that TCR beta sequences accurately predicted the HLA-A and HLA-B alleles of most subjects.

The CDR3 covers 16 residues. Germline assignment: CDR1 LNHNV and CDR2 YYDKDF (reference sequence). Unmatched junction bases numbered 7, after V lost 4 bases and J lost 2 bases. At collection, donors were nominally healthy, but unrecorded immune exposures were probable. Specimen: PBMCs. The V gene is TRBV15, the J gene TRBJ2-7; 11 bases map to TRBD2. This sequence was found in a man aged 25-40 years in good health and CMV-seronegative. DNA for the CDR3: TGTGCCACCAGCAATGGACCTAGCGGGGGGACCTACGAGCAGTACTTC. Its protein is CATSNGPSGGTYEQYF.